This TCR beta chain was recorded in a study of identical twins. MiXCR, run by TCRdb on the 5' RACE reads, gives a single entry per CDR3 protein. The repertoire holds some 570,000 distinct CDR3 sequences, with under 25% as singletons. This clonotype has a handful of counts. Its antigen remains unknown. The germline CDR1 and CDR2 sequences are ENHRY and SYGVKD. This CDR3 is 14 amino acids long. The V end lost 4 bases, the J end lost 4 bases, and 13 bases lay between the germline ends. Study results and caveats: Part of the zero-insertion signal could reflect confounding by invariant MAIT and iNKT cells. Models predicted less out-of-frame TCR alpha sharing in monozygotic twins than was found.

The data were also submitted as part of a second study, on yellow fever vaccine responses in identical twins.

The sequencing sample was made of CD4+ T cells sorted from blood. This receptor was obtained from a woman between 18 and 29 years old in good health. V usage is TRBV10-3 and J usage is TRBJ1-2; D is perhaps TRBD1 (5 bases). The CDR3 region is CAISGFGQGYGYTF. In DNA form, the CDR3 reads TGTGCCATCAGTGGGTTCGGGCAGGGCTATGGCTACACCTTC.